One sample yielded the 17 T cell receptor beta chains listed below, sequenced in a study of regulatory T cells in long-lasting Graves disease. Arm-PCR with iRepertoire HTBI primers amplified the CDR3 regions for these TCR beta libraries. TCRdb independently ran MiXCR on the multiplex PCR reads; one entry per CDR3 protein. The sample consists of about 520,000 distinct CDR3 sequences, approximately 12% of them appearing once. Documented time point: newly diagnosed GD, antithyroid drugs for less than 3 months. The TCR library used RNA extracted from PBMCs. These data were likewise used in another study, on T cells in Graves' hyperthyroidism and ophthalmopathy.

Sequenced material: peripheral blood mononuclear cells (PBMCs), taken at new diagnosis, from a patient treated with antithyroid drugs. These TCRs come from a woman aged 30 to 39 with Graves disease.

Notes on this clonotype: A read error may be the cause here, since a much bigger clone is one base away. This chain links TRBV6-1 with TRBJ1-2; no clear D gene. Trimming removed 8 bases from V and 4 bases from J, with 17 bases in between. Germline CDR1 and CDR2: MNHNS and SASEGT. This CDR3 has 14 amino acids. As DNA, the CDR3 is TGTGCCAGCGGTACCTCCCCCGGGATCTATGGCTACACCTTC. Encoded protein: CASGTSPGIYGYTF.

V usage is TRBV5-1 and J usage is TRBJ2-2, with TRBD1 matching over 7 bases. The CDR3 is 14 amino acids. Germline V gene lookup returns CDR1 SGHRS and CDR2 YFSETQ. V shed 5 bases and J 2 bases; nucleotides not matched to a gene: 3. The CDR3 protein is CASRGTANTGELFF. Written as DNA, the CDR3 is TGCGCCAGCAGGGGGACAGCCAACACCGGGGAGCTGTTTTTT.

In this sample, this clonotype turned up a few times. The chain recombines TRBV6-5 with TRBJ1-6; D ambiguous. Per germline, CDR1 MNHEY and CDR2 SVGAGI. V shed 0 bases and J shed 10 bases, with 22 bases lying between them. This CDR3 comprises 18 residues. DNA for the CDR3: TGTGCCAGCAGTTACTCGTGGAAAAATCACGGGCCCCACTCACCCCTCCACTTT. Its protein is CASSYSWKNHGPHSPLHF.

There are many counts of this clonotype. The CDR3 DNA reads as TGTGCCAGCAGGCCGGCGAGTCACCTGTTCTTC. This translates into CASRPASHLFF. This chain connects TRBV2 to TRBJ2-1; D gene uncertain. V lost 6 bases to trimming and J lost 15 bases, with 15 bases between them. This CDR3 is 11 amino acids long. Germline-derived CDR1 and CDR2 are SNHLY and FYNNEI.

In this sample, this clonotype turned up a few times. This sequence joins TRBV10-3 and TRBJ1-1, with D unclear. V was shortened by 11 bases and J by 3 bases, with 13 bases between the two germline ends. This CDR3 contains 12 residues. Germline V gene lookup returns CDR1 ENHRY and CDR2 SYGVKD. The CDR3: CAVGRLDTEAFF. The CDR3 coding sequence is TGTGCCGTCGGGCGTTTGGACACTGAAGCTTTCTTT.

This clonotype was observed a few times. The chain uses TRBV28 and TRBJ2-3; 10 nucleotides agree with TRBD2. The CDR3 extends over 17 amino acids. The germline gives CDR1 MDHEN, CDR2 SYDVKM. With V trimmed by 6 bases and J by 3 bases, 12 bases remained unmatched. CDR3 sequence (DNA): TGTGCCAGCAGCGTCACCCCTAGCGGGAGTTTGACAGATACGCAGTATTTT. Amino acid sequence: CASSVTPSGSLTDTQYF.

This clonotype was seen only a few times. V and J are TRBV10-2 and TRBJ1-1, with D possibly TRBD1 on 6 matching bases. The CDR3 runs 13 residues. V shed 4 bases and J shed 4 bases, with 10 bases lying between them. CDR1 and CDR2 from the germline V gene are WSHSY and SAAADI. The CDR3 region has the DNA TGCGCCAGCAGTGGGGCAGGGGTCACTGAAGCTTTCTTT. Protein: CASSGAGVTEAFF.

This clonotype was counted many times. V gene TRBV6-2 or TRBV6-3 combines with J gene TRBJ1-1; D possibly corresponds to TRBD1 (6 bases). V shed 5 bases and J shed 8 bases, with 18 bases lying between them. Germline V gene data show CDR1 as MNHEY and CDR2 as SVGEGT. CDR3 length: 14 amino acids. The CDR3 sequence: CASSRPPDSPEAFF. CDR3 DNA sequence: TGTGCCAGCAGTAGGCCCCCGGACAGCCCCGAAGCTTTCTTT.

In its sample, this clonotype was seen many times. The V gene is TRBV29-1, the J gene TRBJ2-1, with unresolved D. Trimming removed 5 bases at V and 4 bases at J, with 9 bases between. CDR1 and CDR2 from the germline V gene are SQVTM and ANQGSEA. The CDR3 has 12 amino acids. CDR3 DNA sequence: TGCAGCGTTCGGTCGGTGTACAATGAGCAGTTCTTC. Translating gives CSVRSVYNEQFF.

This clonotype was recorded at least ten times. In DNA form, the CDR3 reads TGTGCCAGCAGCTTAGCTCCTGGGGCACCCCTCCACTTT. This encodes CASSLAPGAPLHF. The chain carries TRBV7-8 and TRBJ1-6; D not certain. V lost 0 bases to trimming and J lost 11 bases, with 8 bases between them. The CDR3 covers 13 residues. Germline V CDR1 and CDR2: SGHVS, FQNEAQ. Drawing the rest from reference TRBV7-8 and TRBJ1-6, the complete variable domain is GAGVSQSPRYKVAKRGQDVALRCDPISGHVSLFWYQQALGQGPEFLTYFQNEAQLDKSGLPSDRFFAERPEGSVSTLKIQRTQQEDSAVYLCASSLAPGAPLHFGNGTRLTVT.

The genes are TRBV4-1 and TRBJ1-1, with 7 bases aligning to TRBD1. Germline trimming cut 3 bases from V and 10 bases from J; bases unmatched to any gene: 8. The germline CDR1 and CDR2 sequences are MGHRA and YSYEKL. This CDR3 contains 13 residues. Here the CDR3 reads CASSQATGEGAFF. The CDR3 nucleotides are TGCGCCAGCAGCCAGGCTACAGGGGAAGGAGCTTTCTTT.

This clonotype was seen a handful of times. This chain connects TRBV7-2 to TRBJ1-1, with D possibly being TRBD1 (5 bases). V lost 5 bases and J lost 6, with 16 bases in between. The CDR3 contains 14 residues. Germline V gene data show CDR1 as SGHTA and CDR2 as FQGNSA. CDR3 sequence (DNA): TGTGCCAGCAGCACAGGACAAGTAAAATCTGAAGCTTTCTTT. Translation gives CASSTGQVKSEAFF.

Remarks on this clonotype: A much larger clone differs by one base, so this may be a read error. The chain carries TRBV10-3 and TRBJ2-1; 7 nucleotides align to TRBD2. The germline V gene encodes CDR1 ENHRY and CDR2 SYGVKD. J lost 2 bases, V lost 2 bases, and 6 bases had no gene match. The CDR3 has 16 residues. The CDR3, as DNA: TGTGCCATCAGTGAGGTCGTGGGAGGGGCCTACAATGAGCAGTTCTTC. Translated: CAISEVVGGAYNEQFF.

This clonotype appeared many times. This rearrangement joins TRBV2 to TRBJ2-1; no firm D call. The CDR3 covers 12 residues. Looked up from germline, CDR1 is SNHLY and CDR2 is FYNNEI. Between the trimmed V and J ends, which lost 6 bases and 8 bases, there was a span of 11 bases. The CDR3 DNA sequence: TGTGCCAGCAGACTCGACGGCGATGAGCAGTTCTTC. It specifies CASRLDGDEQFF.

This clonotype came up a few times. CDR3 coding DNA: TGTGCCACCAGCCGAAGGAGCACAGATACGCAGTATTTT. Its translation: CATSRRSTDTQYF. The rearrangement uses TRBV15 and TRBJ2-3; D not resolved. Looked up from germline, CDR1 is LNHNV and CDR2 is YYDKDF (reference sequence). The length of the CDR3 is 13 residues. V was trimmed by 5 bases and J by 0 bases, leaving 6 bases between them.

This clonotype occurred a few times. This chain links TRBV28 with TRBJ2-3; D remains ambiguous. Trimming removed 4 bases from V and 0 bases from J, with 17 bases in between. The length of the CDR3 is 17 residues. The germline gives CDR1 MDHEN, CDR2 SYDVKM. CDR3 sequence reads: CASSCLLAATSTDTQYF. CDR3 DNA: TGTGCCAGCAGTTGTCTATTGGCAGCAACTAGCACAGATACGCAGTATTTT.

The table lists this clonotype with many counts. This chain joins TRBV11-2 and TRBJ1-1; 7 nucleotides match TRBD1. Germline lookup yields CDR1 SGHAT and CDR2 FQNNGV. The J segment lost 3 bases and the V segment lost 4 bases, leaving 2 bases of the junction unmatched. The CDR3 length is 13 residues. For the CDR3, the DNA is TGTGCCAGCAGCTCAACAGGGGACACTGAAGCTTTCTTT. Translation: CASSSTGDTEAFF.